This entry features one TCR beta chain sequence. This record comes from a study of blood T cell repertoires in COVID-19. In the study overall: Samples taken during acute and convalescent COVID-19 were collected in the United States, Italy and Spain.

Sequenced by immunoSEQ multiplex PCR; TCRdb stores in-frame clones only, minus some. This sample has about 70,000 clones; 70% to 75% occur once, and the top ten carry under 25%. The source of this sequence is a man in his 70s with acute or convalescent COVID-19. The material sequenced was peripheral blood.

CDR3 sequence (DNA): TGTGCCAGCAGCTTAGGTACAGGGCGAGGCAATCAGCCCCAGCATTTT. Its protein is CASSLGTGRGNQPQHF. This chain connects TRBV7-6 to TRBJ1-5; perhaps TRBD1 as D (6 bases). Germline assignment: CDR1 SGHVS and CDR2 FNYEAQ. Deletions cut 1 base from V and 2 bases from J, with 12 bases between. The CDR3 is 16 residues long.